This TCR beta chain was obtained from a study of blood T cells in healthy people across ages. Study-wide results and limits: The study regarded diversity estimates from one million T cells as underestimates. Any conclusive comparison of naive versus antigen-experienced cells was prevented by using unsorted PBMCs.

It was with a sample-barcoded 5' primer and a J-beta primer mix that a second PCR of roughly 7 to 12 cycles was run. TCRdb called the 5' RACE reads again in MiXCR, with one record for every CDR3 protein. The sample holds 850,000 to 1,100,000 distinct CDR3 sequences, 35% to 45% seen once. The ends lost 3 bases at V and 4 bases at J; junction bases unmatched: 10. The CDR3 has 16 residues. The germline CDR1 and CDR2 sequences are SGDLS and YYNGEE. Healthy Caucasian individuals from Russia aged roughly 6 to 90 served as donors. Isolation per sample recovered at least 6.5 million PBMCs. As regards this clonotype: The antigen remains undetermined.

The sequenced material came from blood. This clonotype was obtained from a young man in good health. The rearrangement uses TRBV9 and TRBJ2-1, with 7 bases matching TRBD1. CDR3 DNA: TGTGCCAGCAGCGCCCCTCCGGGACAGCCTTACAATGAGCAGTTCTTC. Protein product: CASSAPPGQPYNEQFF.